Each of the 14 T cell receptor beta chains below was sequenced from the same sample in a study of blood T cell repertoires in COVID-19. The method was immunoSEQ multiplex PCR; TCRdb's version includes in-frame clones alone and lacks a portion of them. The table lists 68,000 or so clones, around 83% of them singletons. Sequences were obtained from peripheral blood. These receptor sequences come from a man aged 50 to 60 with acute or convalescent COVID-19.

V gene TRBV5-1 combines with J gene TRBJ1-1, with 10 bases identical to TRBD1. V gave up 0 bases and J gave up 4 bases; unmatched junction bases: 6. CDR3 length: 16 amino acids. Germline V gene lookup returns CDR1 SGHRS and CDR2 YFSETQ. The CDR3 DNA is TGCGCCAGCAGCTTGGGACAGGGGGCGCGTTCCACTGAAGCTTTCTTT. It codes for CASSLGQGARSTEAFF.

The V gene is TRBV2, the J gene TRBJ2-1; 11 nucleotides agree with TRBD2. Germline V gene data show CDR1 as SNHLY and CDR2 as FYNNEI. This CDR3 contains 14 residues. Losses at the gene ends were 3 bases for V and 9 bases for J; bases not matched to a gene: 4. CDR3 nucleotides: TGTGCCAGCAGTGAGGAACTAGCGGGAGCTGAGCAGTTCTTC. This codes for CASSEELAGAEQFF.

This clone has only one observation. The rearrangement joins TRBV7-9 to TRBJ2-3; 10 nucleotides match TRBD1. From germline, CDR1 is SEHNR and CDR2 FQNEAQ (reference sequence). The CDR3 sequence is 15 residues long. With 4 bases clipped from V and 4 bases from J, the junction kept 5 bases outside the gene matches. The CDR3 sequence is CASSSRQGASDTQYF. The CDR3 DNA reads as TGTGCCAGCAGCTCTCGACAGGGGGCATCAGATACGCAGTATTTT.

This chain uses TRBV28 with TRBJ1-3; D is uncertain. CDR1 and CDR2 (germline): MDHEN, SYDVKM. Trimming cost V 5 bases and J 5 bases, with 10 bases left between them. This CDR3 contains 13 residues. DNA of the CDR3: TGTGCCAGCAGTCCAGATCTGCGAAACACCATATATTTT. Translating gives CASSPDLRNTIYF. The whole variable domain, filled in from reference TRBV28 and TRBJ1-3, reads DVKVTQSSRYLVKRTGEKVFLECVQDMDHENMFWYRQDPGLGLRLIYFSYDVKMKEKGDIPEGYSVSREKKERFSLILESASTNQTSMYLCASSPDLRNTIYFGEGSWLTVV.

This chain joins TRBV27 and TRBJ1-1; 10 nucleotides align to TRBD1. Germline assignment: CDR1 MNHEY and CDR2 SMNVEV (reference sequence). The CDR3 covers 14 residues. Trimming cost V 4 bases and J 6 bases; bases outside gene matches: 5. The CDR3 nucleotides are TGTGCCAGCAGTTGGGGACAGGGGTACCCTGAAGCTTTCTTT. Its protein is CASSWGQGYPEAFF.

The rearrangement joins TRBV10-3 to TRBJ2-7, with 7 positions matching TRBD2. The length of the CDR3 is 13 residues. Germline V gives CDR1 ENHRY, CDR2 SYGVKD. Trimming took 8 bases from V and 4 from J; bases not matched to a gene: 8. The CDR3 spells CAIAAGAGYEQYF. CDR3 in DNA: TGTGCCATCGCGGCGGGAGCTGGTTACGAGCAGTACTTC.

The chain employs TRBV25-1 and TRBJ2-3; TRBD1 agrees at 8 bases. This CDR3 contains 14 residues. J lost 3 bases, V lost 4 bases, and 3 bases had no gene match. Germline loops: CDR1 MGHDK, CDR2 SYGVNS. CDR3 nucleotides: TGTGCCAGCAGTGGGCAGGGGGCGACAGATACGCAGTATTTT. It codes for CASSGQGATDTQYF.

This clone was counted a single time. Here the CDR3 reads CASGLYYEQYF. CDR3 in DNA: TGTGCCAGCGGGCTTTACTACGAGCAGTACTTC. The chain has TRBV6-5 and TRBJ2-7; no clear D. The ends were cut back, 8 bases at V and 3 bases at J, with 8 bases in the middle. CDR1 and CDR2 from the germline V gene are MNHEY and SVGAGI. The CDR3 length is 11 residues.

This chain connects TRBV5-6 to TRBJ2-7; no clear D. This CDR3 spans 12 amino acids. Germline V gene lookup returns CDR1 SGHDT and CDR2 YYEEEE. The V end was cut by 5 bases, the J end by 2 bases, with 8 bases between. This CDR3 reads CASSWSAYEQYF. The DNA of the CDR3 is TGTGCCAGCAGTTGGTCGGCCTACGAGCAGTACTTC.

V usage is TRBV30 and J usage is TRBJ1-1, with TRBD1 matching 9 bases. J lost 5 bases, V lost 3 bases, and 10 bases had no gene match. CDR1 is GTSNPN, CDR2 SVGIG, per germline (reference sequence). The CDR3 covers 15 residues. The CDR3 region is CAWRGDRAKWTEAFF. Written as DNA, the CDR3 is TGTGCCTGGAGGGGGGACAGGGCGAAGTGGACTGAAGCTTTCTTT.

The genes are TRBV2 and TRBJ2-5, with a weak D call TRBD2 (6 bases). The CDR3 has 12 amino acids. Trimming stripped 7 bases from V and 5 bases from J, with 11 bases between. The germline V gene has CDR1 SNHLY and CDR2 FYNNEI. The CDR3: CASNRERETQYF. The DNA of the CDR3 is TGTGCCAGCAATCGGGAGAGGGAGACCCAGTACTTC.

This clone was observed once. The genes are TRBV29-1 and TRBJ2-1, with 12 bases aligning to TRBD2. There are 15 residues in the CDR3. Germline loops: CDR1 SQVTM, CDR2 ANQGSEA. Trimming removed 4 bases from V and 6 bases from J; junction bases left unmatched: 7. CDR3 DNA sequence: TGCAGCGTTGTCCCGCTAGCGGGGGGGCTCAATGAGCAGTTCTTC. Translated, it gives CSVVPLAGGLNEQFF.

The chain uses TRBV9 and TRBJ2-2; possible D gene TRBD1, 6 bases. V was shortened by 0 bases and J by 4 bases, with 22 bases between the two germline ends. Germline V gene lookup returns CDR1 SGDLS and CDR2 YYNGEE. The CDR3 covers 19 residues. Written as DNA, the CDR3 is TGTGCCAGCAGCGTAGCTGGAACGGGACACCCGGCAGGCACCGGGGAGCTGTTTTTT. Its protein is CASSVAGTGHPAGTGELFF. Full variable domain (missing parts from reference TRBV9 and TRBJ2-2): DSGVTQTPKHLITATGQRVTLRCSPRSGDLSVYWYQQSLDQGLQFLIQYYNGEERAKGNILERFSAQQFPDLHSELNLSSLELGDSALYFCASSVAGTGHPAGTGELFFGEGSRLTVL.

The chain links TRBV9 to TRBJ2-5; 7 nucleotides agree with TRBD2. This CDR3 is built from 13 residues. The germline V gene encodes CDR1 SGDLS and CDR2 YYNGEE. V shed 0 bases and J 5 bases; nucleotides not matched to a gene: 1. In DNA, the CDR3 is TGTGCCAGCAGCGTAGGGGGGGGTGAGACCCAGTACTTC. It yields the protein CASSVGGGETQYF.